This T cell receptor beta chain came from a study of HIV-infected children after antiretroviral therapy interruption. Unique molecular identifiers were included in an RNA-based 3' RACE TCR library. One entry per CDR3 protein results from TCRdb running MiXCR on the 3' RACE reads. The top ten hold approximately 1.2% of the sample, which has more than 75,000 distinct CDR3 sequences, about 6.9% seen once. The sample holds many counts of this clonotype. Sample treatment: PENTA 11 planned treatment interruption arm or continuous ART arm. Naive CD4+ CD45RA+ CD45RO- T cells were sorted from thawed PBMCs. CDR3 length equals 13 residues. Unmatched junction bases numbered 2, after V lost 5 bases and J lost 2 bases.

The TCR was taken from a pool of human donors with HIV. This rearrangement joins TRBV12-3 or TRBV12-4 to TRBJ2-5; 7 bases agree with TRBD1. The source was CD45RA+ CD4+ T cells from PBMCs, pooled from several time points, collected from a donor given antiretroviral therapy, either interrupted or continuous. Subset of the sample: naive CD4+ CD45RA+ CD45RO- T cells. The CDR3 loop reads CASSPRGQETQYF. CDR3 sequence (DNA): TGTGCCAGCAGTCCCAGGGGGCAAGAGACCCAGTACTTC.